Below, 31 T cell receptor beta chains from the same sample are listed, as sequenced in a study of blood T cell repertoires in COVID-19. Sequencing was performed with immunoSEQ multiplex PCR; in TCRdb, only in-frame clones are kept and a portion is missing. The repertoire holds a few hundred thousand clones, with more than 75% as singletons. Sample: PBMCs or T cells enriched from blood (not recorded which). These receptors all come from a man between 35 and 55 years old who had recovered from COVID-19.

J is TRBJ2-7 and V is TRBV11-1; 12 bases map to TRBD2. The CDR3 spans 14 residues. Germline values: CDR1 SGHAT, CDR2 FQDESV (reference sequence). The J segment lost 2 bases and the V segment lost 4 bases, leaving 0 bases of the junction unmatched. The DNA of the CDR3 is TGTGCCAGCAGCTCTAGCGGGGGGGCCTACGAGCAGTACTTC. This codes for CASSSSGGAYEQYF.

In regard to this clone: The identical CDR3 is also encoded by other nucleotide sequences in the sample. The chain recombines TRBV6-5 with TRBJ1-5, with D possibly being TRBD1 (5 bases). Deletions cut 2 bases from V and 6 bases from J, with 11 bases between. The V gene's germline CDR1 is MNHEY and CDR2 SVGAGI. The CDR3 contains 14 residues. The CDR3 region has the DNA TGTGCCAGCAGTTACGGGGGAGGAGGTCAGCCCCAGCATTTT. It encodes CASSYGGGGQPQHF.

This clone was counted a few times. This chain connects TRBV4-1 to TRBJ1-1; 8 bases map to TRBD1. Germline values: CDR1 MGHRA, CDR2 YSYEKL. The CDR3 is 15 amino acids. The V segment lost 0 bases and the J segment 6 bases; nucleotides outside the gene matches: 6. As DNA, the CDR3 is TGCGCCAGCAGCCAAGACCGGGACAGGAAGGCTGAAGCTTTCTTT. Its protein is CASSQDRDRKAEAFF.

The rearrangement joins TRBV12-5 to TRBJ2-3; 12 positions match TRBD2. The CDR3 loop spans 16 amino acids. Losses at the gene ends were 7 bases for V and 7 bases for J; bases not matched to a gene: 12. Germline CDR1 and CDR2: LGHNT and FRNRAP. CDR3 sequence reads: CASDSGGLAGGNTQYF. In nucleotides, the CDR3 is TGTGCTAGTGACAGTGGCGGGCTAGCGGGGGGGAATACGCAGTATTTT.

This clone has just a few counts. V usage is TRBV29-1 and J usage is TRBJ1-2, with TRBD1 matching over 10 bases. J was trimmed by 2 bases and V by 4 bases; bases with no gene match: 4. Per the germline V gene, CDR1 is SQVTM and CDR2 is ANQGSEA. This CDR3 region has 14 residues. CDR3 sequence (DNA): TGCAGCGTTGGGGCGGGACAGGGGAACTATGGCTACACCTTC. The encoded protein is CSVGAGQGNYGYTF. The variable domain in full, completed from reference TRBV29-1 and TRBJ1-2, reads SAVISQKPSRDICQRGTSLTIQCQVDSQVTMMFWYRQQPGQSLTLIATANQGSEATYESGFVIDKFPISRPNLTFSTLTVSNMSPEDSSIYLCSVGAGQGNYGYTFGSGTRLTVV.

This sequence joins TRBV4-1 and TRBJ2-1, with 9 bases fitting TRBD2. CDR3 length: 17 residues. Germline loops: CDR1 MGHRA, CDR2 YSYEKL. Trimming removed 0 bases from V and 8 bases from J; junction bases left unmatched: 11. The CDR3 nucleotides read TGCGCCAGCAGCCAAGAGGTATATAGCGGGAGTATGGATGAGCAGTTCTTC. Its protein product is CASSQEVYSGSMDEQFF.

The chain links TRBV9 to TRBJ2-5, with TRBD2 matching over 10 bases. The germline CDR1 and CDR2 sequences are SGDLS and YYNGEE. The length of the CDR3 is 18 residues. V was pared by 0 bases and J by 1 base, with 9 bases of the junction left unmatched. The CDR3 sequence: CASSVERLSSGSQETQYF. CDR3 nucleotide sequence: TGTGCCAGCAGCGTAGAACGATTGTCTAGCGGGAGCCAAGAGACCCAGTACTTC.

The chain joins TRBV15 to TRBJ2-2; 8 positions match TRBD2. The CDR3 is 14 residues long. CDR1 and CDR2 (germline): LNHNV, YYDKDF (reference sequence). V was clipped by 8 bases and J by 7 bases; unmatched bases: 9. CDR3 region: CATRRGGEGGELFF. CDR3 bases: TGTGCCACCCGTCGGGGGGGCGAGGGCGGGGAGCTGTTTTTT.

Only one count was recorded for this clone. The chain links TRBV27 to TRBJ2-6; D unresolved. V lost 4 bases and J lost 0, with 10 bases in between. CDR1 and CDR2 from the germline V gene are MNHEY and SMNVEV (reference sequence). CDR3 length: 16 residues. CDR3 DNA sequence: TGTGCCAGCAGTTCCAGTGAGGACTCTGGGGCCAACGTCCTGACTTTC. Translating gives CASSSSEDSGANVLTF.

The CDR3 region has the DNA TGTGCCAGCAGCTTGGTGGGCAGGCAAGAGACCCAGTACTTC. Amino acid sequence: CASSLVGRQETQYF. V is TRBV5-6 and J is TRBJ2-5, with D unclear. Germline CDR1 SGHDT, CDR2 YYEEEE. Between the trimmed V and J ends, which lost 0 bases and 2 bases, there was a span of 8 bases. The CDR3 is 14 residues long.

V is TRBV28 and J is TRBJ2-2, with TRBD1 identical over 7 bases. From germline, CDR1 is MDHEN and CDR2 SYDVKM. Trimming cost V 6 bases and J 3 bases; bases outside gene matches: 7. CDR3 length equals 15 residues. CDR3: CASRGTGVHTGELFF. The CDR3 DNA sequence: TGTGCCAGCAGGGGAACAGGGGTACACACCGGGGAGCTGTTTTTT.

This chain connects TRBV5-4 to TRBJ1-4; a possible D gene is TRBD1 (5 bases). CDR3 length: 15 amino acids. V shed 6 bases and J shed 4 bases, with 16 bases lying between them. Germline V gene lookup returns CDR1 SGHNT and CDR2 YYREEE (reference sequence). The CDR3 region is CASTSGGGLNEKLFF. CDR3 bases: TGTGCCAGCACTTCTGGTGGGGGACTTAATGAAAAACTGTTTTTT.

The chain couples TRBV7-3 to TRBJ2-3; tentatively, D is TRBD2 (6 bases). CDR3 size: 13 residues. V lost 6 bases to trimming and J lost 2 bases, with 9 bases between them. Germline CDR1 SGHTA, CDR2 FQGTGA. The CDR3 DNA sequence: TGTGCCAGCAGTCGGGACTTCACAGATACGCAGTATTTT. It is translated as CASSRDFTDTQYF.

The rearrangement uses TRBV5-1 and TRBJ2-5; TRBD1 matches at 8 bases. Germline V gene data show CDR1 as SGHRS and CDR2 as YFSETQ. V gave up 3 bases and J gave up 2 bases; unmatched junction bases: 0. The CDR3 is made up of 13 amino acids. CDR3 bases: TGCGCCAGCAGCTACAGGGGGCAAGAGACCCAGTACTTC. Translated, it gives CASSYRGQETQYF.

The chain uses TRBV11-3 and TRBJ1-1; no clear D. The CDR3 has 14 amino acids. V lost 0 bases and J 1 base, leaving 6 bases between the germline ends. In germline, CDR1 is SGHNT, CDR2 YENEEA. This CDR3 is CASSLDGENTEAFF. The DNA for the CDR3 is TGTGCCAGCAGCTTAGACGGTGAGAACACTGAAGCTTTCTTT.

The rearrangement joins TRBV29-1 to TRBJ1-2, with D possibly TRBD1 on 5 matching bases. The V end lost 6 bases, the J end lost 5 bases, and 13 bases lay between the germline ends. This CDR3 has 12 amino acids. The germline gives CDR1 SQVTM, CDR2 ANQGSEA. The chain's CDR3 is CSVRAGGYGYTF. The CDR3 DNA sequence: TGCAGCGTCCGGGCCGGGGGGTATGGCTACACCTTC.

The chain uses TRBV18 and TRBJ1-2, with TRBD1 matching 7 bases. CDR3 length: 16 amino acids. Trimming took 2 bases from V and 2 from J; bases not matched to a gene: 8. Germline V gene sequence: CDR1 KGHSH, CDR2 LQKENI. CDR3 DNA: TGTGCCAGCTCACCATCAGGGACAGCGGAGAACTATGGCTACACCTTC. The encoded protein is CASSPSGTAENYGYTF.

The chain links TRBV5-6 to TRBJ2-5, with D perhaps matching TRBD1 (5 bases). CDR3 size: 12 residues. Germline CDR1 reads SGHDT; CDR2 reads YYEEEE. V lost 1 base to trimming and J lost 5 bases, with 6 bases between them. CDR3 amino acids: CASSLWGETQYF. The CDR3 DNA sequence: TGTGCCAGCAGCTTGTGGGGCGAGACCCAGTACTTC.

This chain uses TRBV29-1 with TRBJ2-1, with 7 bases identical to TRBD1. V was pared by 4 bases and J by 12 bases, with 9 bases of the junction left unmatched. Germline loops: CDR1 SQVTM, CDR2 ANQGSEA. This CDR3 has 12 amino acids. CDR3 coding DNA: TGCAGCGTTGGGGTGACAGGGAACGGGCAGTTCTTC. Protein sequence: CSVGVTGNGQFF.

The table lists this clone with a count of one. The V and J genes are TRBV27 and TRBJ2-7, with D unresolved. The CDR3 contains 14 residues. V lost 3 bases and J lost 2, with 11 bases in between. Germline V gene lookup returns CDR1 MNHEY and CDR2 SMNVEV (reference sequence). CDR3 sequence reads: CASSFIDKTYEQYF. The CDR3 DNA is TGTGCCAGCAGTTTTATTGACAAAACCTACGAGCAGTACTTC.

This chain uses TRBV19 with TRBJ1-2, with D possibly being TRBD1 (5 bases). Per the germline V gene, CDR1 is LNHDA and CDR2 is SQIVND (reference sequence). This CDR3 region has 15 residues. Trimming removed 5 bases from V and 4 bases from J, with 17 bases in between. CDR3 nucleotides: TGTGCCAGTAGTGCAGGAACGGGACTCGGCTATGGCTACACCTTC. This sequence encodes CASSAGTGLGYGYTF.

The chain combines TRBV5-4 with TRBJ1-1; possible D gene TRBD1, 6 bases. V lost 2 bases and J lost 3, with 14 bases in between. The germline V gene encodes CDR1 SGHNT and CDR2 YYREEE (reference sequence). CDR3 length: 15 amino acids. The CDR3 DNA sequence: TGTGCCAGCAGCTTATCGGCAGGGGTGGACACTGAAGCTTTCTTT. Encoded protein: CASSLSAGVDTEAFF.

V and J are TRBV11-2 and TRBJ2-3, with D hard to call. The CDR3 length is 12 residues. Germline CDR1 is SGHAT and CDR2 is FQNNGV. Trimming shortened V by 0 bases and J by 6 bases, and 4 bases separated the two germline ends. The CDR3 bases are TGTGCCAGCAGCTTAGACGGTGATACGCAGTATTTT. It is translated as CASSLDGDTQYF.

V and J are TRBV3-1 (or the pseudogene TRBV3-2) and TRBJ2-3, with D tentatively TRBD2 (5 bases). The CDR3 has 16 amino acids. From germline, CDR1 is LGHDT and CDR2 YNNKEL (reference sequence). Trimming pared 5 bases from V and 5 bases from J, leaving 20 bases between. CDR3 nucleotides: TGTGCCAGCAGCTTTAGAGGGCAGGCCCCCGGAGATACGCAGTATTTT. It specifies CASSFRGQAPGDTQYF.

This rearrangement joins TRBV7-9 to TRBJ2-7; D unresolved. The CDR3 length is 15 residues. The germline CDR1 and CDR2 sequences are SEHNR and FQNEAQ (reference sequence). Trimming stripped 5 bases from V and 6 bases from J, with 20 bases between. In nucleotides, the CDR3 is TGTGCCAGCAGCGCGGTGGAATCGAGAGGTGGCGAGCAGTACTTC. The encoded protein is CASSAVESRGGEQYF. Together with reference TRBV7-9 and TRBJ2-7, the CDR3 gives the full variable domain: DTGVSQNPRHKITKRGQNVTFRCDPISEHNRLYWYRQTLGQGPEFLTYFQNEAQLEKSRLLSDRFSAERPKGSFSTLEIQRTEQGDSAMYLCASSAVESRGGEQYFGPGTRLTVT.

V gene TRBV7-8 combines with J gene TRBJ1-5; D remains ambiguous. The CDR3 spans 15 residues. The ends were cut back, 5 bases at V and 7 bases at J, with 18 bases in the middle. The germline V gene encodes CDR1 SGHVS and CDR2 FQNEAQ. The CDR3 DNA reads TGTGCCAGCAGCCCCGCTCGGAGCCGAACCCAGCCCCAGCATTTT. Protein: CASSPARSRTQPQHF.

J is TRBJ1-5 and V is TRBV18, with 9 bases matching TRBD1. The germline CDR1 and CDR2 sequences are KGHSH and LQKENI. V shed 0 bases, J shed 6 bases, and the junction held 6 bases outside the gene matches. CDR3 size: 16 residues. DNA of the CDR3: TGTGCCAGCTCACCACCGGGACAGGGAGCCAGTCAGCCCCAGCATTTT. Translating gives CASSPPGQGASQPQHF.

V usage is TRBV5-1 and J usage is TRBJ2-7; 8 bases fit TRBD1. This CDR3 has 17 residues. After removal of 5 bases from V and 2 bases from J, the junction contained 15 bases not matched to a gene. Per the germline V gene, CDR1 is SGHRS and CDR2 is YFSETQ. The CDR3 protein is CASRGARGQATTYEQYF. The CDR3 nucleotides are TGCGCCAGCAGAGGAGCAAGGGGACAGGCGACAACCTACGAGCAGTACTTC.

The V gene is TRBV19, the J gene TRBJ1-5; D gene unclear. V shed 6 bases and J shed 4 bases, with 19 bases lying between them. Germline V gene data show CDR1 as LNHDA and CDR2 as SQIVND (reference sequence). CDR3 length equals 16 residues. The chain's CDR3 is CASSPRSGTTNQPQHF. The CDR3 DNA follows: TGTGCCAGTAGCCCGAGGTCCGGAACTACGAATCAGCCCCAGCATTTT. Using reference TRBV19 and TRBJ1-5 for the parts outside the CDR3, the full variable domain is DGGITQSPKYLFRKEGQNVTLSCEQNLNHDAMYWYRQDPGQGLRLIYYSQIVNDFQKGDIAEGYSVSREKKESFPLTVTSAQKNPTAFYLCASSPRSGTTNQPQHFGDGTRLSIL.

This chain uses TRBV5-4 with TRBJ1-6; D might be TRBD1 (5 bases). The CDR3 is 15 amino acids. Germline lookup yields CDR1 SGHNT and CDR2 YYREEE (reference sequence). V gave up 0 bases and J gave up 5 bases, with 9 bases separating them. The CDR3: CASSLGTFDNSPLHF. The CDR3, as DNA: TGTGCCAGCAGCTTGGGGACATTCGATAATTCACCCCTCCACTTT. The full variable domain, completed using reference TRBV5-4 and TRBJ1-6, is ETGVTQSPTHLIKTRGQQVTLRCSSQSGHNTVSWYQQALGQGPQFIFQYYREEENGRGNFPPRFSGLQFPNYSSELNVNALELDDSALYLCASSLGTFDNSPLHFGNGTRLTVT.

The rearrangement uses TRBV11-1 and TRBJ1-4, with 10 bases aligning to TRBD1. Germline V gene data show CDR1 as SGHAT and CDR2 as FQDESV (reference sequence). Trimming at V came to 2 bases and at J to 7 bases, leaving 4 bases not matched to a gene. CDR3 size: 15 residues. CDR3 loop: CASSLLGQGSEKLFF. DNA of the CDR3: TGTGCCAGCAGCTTACTGGGACAGGGGAGTGAAAAACTGTTTTTT.